One and the same sample provided the 18 T cell receptor beta chains below, sequenced in a study of CD8 T cells in ankylosing spondylitis. Their recognized antigens are unknown. TCRdb independently ran MiXCR on the 5' RACE reads; one entry per CDR3 protein. Of 750,000 to 850,000 distinct CDR3 sequences in the sample, about 10% are singletons; the top ten hold under 0.6%. Study-wide points: Within ankylosing spondylitis blood, a TCR beta motif made up of eight highly homologous variants appeared to be characteristic.

Specimen: blood, either unsorted or a sorted T cell fraction (not recorded which). The source of these receptors is a male donor with ankylosing spondylitis.

The chain joins TRBV29-1 to TRBJ1-5; D is undetermined. Trimming cost V 7 bases and J 7 bases, with 17 bases left between them. This CDR3 has 13 amino acids. The germline CDR1 and CDR2 sequences are SQVTM and ANQGSEA. The CDR3 reads CSARARLDQPQHF. CDR3 sequence (DNA): TGCAGCGCCCGGGCTAGGTTGGACCAGCCCCAGCATTTT.

The chain joins TRBV7-9 to TRBJ1-2; possible D gene TRBD1, 5 bases. The CDR3 extends over 15 amino acids. Germline V gene data show CDR1 as SEHNR and CDR2 as FQNEAQ (reference sequence). V shed 4 bases and J shed 3 bases, with 15 bases lying between them. CDR3 DNA: TGTGCCAGCAGCTCGCCCAGAACAGGAGACTATGGCTACACCTTC. Protein sequence: CASSSPRTGDYGYTF.

This clonotype was observed a few times. This sequence joins TRBV3-1 and TRBJ2-7; unclear D gene. The germline V gene has CDR1 LGHDT and CDR2 YNNKEL (reference sequence). This CDR3 is 13 amino acids long. The germline V and J ends were trimmed by 6 bases and 2 bases, with 11 bases remaining between them. CDR3 in DNA: TGTGCCAGCAGACCGGACCGTACCTACGAGCAGTACTTC. It specifies CASRPDRTYEQYF.

The rearrangement uses TRBV5-4 and TRBJ1-1, with D possibly matching TRBD1 (5 bases). Germline V gives CDR1 SGHNT, CDR2 YYREEE (reference sequence). The CDR3 contains 15 residues. The V end lost 0 bases, the J end lost 1 base, and 10 bases lay between the germline ends. For the CDR3, the DNA is TGTGCCAGCAGCTTGGAAGGGGCTGGGAACACTGAAGCTTTCTTT. Protein product: CASSLEGAGNTEAFF.

The CDR3 protein is CASSLMPGTTDTQYF. CDR3 coding DNA: TGTGCCAGCAGCTTGATGCCGGGAACGACAGATACGCAGTATTTT. This chain links TRBV5-8 with TRBJ2-3; maybe TRBD2 (5 bases). This CDR3 is built from 15 residues. Germline lookup yields CDR1 SGHTS and CDR2 YDEGEE. V lost 1 base and J lost 3, with 12 bases in between.

V usage is TRBV9 and J usage is TRBJ1-1; D unclear. The CDR3 consists of 13 residues. Germline-derived CDR1 and CDR2 are SGDLS and YYNGEE. Trimming pared 4 bases from V and 5 bases from J, leaving 12 bases between. Written as DNA, the CDR3 is TGTGCCAGCAGCATCCGGGCGGGGACTGAAGCTTTCTTT. Translating it yields CASSIRAGTEAFF. Using reference TRBV9 and TRBJ1-1 for the parts outside the CDR3, the full variable domain is DSGVTQTPKHLITATGQRVTLRCSPRSGDLSVYWYQQSLDQGLQFLIQYYNGEERAKGNILERFSAQQFPDLHSELNLSSLELGDSALYFCASSIRAGTEAFFGQGTRLTVV.

This clonotype was detected a few times. The chain joins TRBV7-2 to TRBJ2-1; 7 nucleotides align to TRBD1. Per germline, CDR1 SGHTA and CDR2 FQGNSA. V was pared by 4 bases and J by 4 bases, with 10 bases of the junction left unmatched. The CDR3 extends over 16 amino acids. The CDR3, as DNA: TGTGCCAGCAGCTCTAGCCCCGGGACAGTTTACAATGAGCAGTTCTTC. It specifies CASSSSPGTVYNEQFF. The full variable domain, in which reference TRBV7-2 and TRBJ2-1 provide the parts outside the CDR3, is GAGVSQSPSNKVTEKGKDVELRCDPISGHTALYWYRQSLGQGLEFLIYFQGNSAPDKSGLPSDRFSAERTGGSVSTLTIQRTQQEDSAVYLCASSSSPGTVYNEQFFGPGTRLTVL.

This clonotype was seen only a few times. The V call is TRBV20-1, the J call TRBJ1-3, with D uncertain. V lost 1 base and J lost 0, with 7 bases in between. The CDR3 covers 14 residues. Germline loops: CDR1 DFQATT, CDR2 SNEGSKA (reference sequence). The CDR3 spells CSARGHFSGNTIYF. CDR3 DNA: TGCAGTGCTAGAGGCCATTTCTCTGGAAACACCATATATTTT.

This clonotype came up a few times. This rearrangement joins TRBV6-4 to TRBJ1-6; no reliable D call. The CDR3 loop spans 15 amino acids. Looked up from germline, CDR1 is MRHNA and CDR2 is SNTAGT. V lost 3 bases, J lost 7 bases, and 13 bases lay in between. This CDR3 is CASSEAILGNSPLHF. In DNA, the CDR3 is TGTGCCAGCAGTGAAGCTATCCTTGGGAATTCACCCCTCCACTTT.

V is TRBV7-2 and J is TRBJ2-2; 8 bases align to TRBD1. With V trimmed by 4 bases and J by 2 bases, 9 bases remained unmatched. The CDR3 runs 17 residues. Germline V gene sequence: CDR1 SGHTA, CDR2 FQGNSA. For the CDR3, the DNA is TGTGCCAGCAGCTCCACGACAGGGGCCCTAAACACCGGGGAGCTGTTTTTT. Protein: CASSSTTGALNTGELFF. The variable domain in full, with the rest retrieved from reference TRBV7-2 and TRBJ2-2, is GAGVSQSPSNKVTEKGKDVELRCDPISGHTALYWYRQSLGQGLEFLIYFQGNSAPDKSGLPSDRFSAERTGGSVSTLTIQRTQQEDSAVYLCASSSTTGALNTGELFFGEGSRLTVL.

This clonotype was observed a few times. This chain uses TRBV15 with TRBJ2-1, with 11 bases identical to TRBD1. The CDR3 length is 16 residues. Germline V gives CDR1 LNHNV, CDR2 YYDKDF (reference sequence). V was pared by 1 base and J by 4 bases, with 3 bases of the junction left unmatched. CDR3 protein: CATSRGGDRGYNEQFF. The CDR3 DNA reads as TGTGCCACCAGCAGAGGGGGGGACAGGGGGTACAATGAGCAGTTCTTC.

This clonotype appeared a few times. The genes are TRBV6-4 and TRBJ2-7; D may be TRBD1 (5 bases). Trimming took off 7 bases at V and 1 base at J, with 20 bases between the two ends. Germline loops: CDR1 MRHNA, CDR2 SNTAGT. There are 16 residues in the CDR3. CDR3 DNA sequence: TGTGCCAGCAACGGACAAGCCGGCGTAGGGTCCTACGAGCAGTACTTC. As protein: CASNGQAGVGSYEQYF.

The CDR3 region has the DNA TGCACCAGCAGCCAGGTGACTAGCGCTAGTCTCACAGATACGCAGTATTTT. This sequence encodes CTSSQVTSASLTDTQYF. V usage is TRBV1 and J usage is TRBJ2-3; no check of the table's D call, TRBD2, against the DNA was made. TRBV1 is reported as a pseudogene. The CDR3 sequence is 17 residues long.

This clonotype was seen many times. This chain joins TRBV29-1 and TRBJ1-1, with 7 bases lining up with TRBD1. The junction had 9 bases not matched to a gene; V was cut back by 4 bases and J by 4 bases. Germline V CDR1 and CDR2: SQVTM, ANQGSEA. This CDR3 comprises 14 residues. The CDR3 loop is CSVGRDREFTEAFF. The CDR3 coding sequence is TGCAGCGTTGGCCGGGACAGAGAATTCACTGAAGCTTTCTTT.

This clonotype has only a few counts. The V and J genes are TRBV20-1 and TRBJ2-2; 13 bases align to TRBD2. V lost 6 bases to trimming and J lost 7 bases; unmatched junction nucleotides: 8. CDR3 length equals 15 residues. CDR1 and CDR2 from the germline V gene are DFQATT and SNEGSKA (reference sequence). CDR3 DNA: TGCAGTGCCACCACTAGCGGGAGGGCCTACGGGGAGCTGTTTTTT. As protein: CSATTSGRAYGELFF.

This clonotype came up many times. The chain links TRBV29-1 to TRBJ2-3; D gene uncertain. Germline CDR1 reads SQVTM; CDR2 reads ANQGSEA. The CDR3 totals 10 residues. Trimming took off 7 bases at V and 2 bases at J, with 4 bases between the two ends. The CDR3 DNA follows: TGCAGCGGGTTCACAGATACGCAGTATTTT. Translation: CSGFTDTQYF.

This clonotype was found many times. This sequence joins TRBV10-3 and TRBJ2-5, with D possibly matching TRBD1 (6 bases). Deletions cut 6 bases from V and 1 base from J, with 9 bases between. From germline, CDR1 is ENHRY and CDR2 SYGVKD. The CDR3 contains 13 residues. CDR3 sequence: CAIRDSPQETQYF. CDR3 DNA: TGTGCCATCAGGGACAGTCCCCAAGAGACCCAGTACTTC.

The chain uses TRBV20-1 and TRBJ1-1, with TRBD1 as a possible D gene (5 bases). Germline CDR1 and CDR2: DFQATT and SNEGSKA (reference sequence). The V gene lost 0 bases and the J gene lost 2 bases, with 10 bases spanning the gap. The CDR3 extends over 14 amino acids. The CDR3 protein is CSAREGGGNTEAFF. In DNA, the CDR3 is TGCAGTGCTAGAGAGGGGGGTGGAAACACTGAAGCTTTCTTT.